Detailed here is one T cell receptor beta chain. In the source study's methods: How many nucleated cells were present was estimated from reference gene primer amplification. TCRdb's copy holds only in-frame clones and misses some; the assay was immunoSEQ multiplex PCR. The V and J calls and clone size are taken from that table; D and trimming were inferred from the DNA. The table has 170,000 or so clones, roughly nine tenths seen once. This sample was included in a study of blood T cell repertoires in COVID-19. Germline V lookup: CDR1 SQVTM, CDR2 ANQGSEA. Losses at the gene ends were 4 bases for V and 2 bases for J; bases not matched to a gene: 1. The CDR3 consists of 13 residues.

The source material was peripheral blood. The chain joins TRBV29-1 to TRBJ1-4; TRBD1 aligns across 7 bases. This receptor was taken from a man aged 18 to 29 who had recovered from COVID-19. The chain's CDR3 is CSVGDSTNEKLFF. The CDR3 nucleotides read TGCAGCGTTGGGGACAGCACTAATGAAAAACTGTTTTTT. Complete variable domain (other parts from reference TRBV29-1 and TRBJ1-4): SAVISQKPSRDICQRGTSLTIQCQVDSQVTMMFWYRQQPGQSLTLIATANQGSEATYESGFVIDKFPISRPNLTFSTLTVSNMSPEDSSIYLCSVGDSTNEKLFFGSGTQLSVL.